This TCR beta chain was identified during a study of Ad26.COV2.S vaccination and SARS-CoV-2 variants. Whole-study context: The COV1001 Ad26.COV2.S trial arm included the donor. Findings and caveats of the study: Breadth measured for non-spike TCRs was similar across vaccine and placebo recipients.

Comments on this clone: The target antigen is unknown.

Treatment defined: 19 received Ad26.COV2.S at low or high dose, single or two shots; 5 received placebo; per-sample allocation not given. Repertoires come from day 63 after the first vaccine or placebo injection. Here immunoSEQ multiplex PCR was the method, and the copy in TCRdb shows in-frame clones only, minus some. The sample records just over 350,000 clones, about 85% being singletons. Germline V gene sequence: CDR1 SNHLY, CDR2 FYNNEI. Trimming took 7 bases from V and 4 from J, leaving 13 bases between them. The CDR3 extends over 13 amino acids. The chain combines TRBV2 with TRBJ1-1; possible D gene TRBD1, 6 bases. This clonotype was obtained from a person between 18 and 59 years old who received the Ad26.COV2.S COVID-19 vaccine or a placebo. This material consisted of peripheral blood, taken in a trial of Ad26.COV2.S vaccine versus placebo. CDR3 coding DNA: TGTGCCAGCACAAATCAGGGGCGCACTGAAGCTTTCTTT. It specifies CASTNQGRTEAFF.